The 6 T cell receptor beta chains listed next were all sequenced from one sample in a study of T cell repertoires in cytomegalovirus infection. Their cognate antigens are unknown. TCRdb independently ran MiXCR on the reads; one entry per CDR3 protein. Here the sample spans roughly 500,000 distinct CDR3 sequences, roughly 46% being singletons. The sample here was cultured PBMCs, taken from culture after CMV antigen stimulation. These receptors were collected from a human donor in good health (CMV status not recorded). Some clones in this sample may be carry-over from other donors' samples.

The chain carries TRBV12-3 or TRBV12-4 and TRBJ2-2; TRBD1 matches 8 bases. V gave up 3 bases and J gave up 7 bases; unmatched junction bases: 4. This CDR3 comprises 14 residues. CDR3 protein: CASSFQGADGELFF. The CDR3 DNA reads TGTGCCAGCAGTTTTCAGGGGGCGGACGGGGAGCTGTTTTTT.

The sample holds one count of this clonotype. This rearrangement joins TRBV7-9 to TRBJ1-3; 12 nucleotides align to TRBD1. This CDR3 has 17 residues. V was clipped by 3 bases and J by 4 bases; unmatched bases: 7. Germline CDR1 reads SEHNR; CDR2 reads FQNEAQ (reference sequence). The CDR3 region has the DNA TGTGCCAGCAGCTTGGCCTCCGGGACAGGGGGCGGAAACACCATATATTTT. It specifies CASSLASGTGGGNTIYF.

The J gene is TRBJ1-2, the V gene TRBV27; D not certain. The germline CDR1 and CDR2 sequences are MNHEY and SMNVEV (reference sequence). Trimming left V 5 bases short and J 3 bases short, with 16 bases between. This CDR3 contains 15 residues. CDR3 coding DNA: TGTGCCAGCAGTGCCCAAGGCCTCACTCACTATGGCTACACCTTC. Residues: CASSAQGLTHYGYTF.

The CDR3 loop reads CASSQYYRVGEQYF. As DNA, the CDR3 is TGCGCCAGCAGCCAATACTACAGGGTAGGGGAGCAGTACTTC. J is TRBJ2-7 and V is TRBV4-3; perhaps TRBD1 as D (6 bases). Germline V gives CDR1 LGHNA, CDR2 YSLEER. This CDR3 has 14 residues. V lost 2 bases and J 7 bases, leaving 15 bases between the germline ends.

This clonotype turned up a few times. The CDR3 spells CASSVRTSTDTQYF. For the CDR3, the DNA is TGTGCCAGCAGTGTGAGGACTAGCACAGATACGCAGTATTTT. The chain is built from TRBV6-1 and TRBJ2-3; D might be TRBD2 (5 bases). Trimming pared 4 bases from V and 0 bases from J, leaving 8 bases between. CDR1 is MNHNS, CDR2 SASEGT, per germline. CDR3 length equals 14 residues.

This chain links TRBV7-9 with TRBJ2-1, with D possibly matching TRBD2 (7 bases). V was pared by 3 bases and J by 7 bases, with 13 bases between. The CDR3 runs to 14 residues. CDR1 and CDR2 (germline): SEHNR, FQNEAQ (reference sequence). The CDR3 spells CASSFGGAGNEQFF. The CDR3 nucleotides read TGTGCCAGCAGCTTTGGGGGGGCCGGGAATGAGCAGTTCTTC. Based on the CDR3 plus reference TRBV7-9 and TRBJ2-1, the full variable domain is DTGVSQNPRHKITKRGQNVTFRCDPISEHNRLYWYRQTLGQGPEFLTYFQNEAQLEKSRLLSDRFSAERPKGSFSTLEIQRTEQGDSAMYLCASSFGGAGNEQFFGPGTRLTVL.